This entry lists 29 T cell receptor beta chains sequenced from one sample in a study of Ad26.COV2.S vaccination and SARS-CoV-2 variants. This table comes from immunoSEQ multiplex PCR, and its TCRdb copy is limited to in-frame clones, with some not included. The table has roughly 680,000 clones, more than 70% seen once; the top ten hold about 1.5%. Sample treatment: around 19 received Ad26.COV2.S at low or high dose, single or two shots; several received placebo; per-sample allocation not given. All samples were drawn on day 63, counting from the first vaccine or placebo injection. The source material was peripheral blood, sampled in a trial of Ad26.COV2.S vaccine versus placebo. These receptors were obtained from a person aged 18-60 years who received the Ad26.COV2.S COVID-19 vaccine or a placebo.

The J gene is TRBJ1-4, the V gene TRBV5-1; D is uncertain. The CDR3 consists of 16 residues. The germline V gene encodes CDR1 SGHRS and CDR2 YFSETQ. Between the trimmed V and J ends, which lost 4 bases and 7 bases, there was a span of 20 bases. CDR3 residues: CASSARGGSEGEKLFF. In DNA form, the CDR3 reads TGCGCCAGCAGCGCCCGGGGAGGCTCCGAGGGTGAAAAACTGTTTTTT.

This clone was picked up one time. The chain has TRBV3-1 (or the pseudogene TRBV3-2) and TRBJ1-1; D is undetermined. Trimming left V 4 bases short and J 5 bases short, with 5 bases between. Germline V lookup: CDR1 LGHDT, CDR2 YNNKEL (reference sequence). The CDR3 contains 11 residues. The CDR3 sequence: CASSRRTEAFF. The CDR3 DNA is TGTGCCAGCAGCCGGAGGACTGAAGCTTTCTTT.

This chain joins TRBV6-6 and TRBJ1-1; maybe TRBD1 (6 bases). The CDR3 consists of 13 residues. V was trimmed by 6 bases and J by 1 base, leaving 9 bases between them. Germline loops: CDR1 MNHNY, CDR2 SVGAGI (reference sequence). CDR3 bases: TGTGCCAGCAGCTACAGGGCGAACACTGAAGCTTTCTTT. This encodes CASSYRANTEAFF.

The chain links TRBV15 to TRBJ2-1, with D possibly matching TRBD2 (5 bases). V lost 1 base to trimming and J lost 6 bases, with 10 bases between them. Germline V gene sequence: CDR1 LNHNV, CDR2 YYDKDF (reference sequence). The length of the CDR3 is 14 residues. The CDR3 DNA is TGTGCCACCAGCAGAGGGGAACTAGTCAATGAGCAGTTCTTC. Translation: CATSRGELVNEQFF. The whole variable domain, remainder taken from reference TRBV15 and TRBJ2-1, is DAMVIQNPRYQVTQFGKPVTLSCSQTLNHNVMYWYQQKSSQAPKLLFHYYDKDFNNEADTPDNFQSRRPNTSFCFLDIRSPGLGDTAMYLCATSRGELVNEQFFGPGTRLTVL.

The genes are TRBV13 and TRBJ1-4; 7 bases are shared with TRBD1. CDR1 is PRHDT and CDR2 is FYEKMQ in the germline V gene (reference sequence). The CDR3 is 13 amino acids. After removal of 5 bases from V and 10 bases from J, the junction contained 7 bases not matched to a gene. The CDR3 is CASSTDRVGKLFF. In nucleotides, the CDR3 is TGTGCCAGCAGCACCGACAGGGTCGGAAAACTGTTTTTT.

The CDR3 DNA is TGTGCCACCAGGGGAACGGGTTCCGGTGAGCAGTTCTTC. Translating it yields CATRGTGSGEQFF. The rearrangement joins TRBV24-1 to TRBJ2-1; D gene uncertain. The CDR3 has 13 residues. V lost 7 bases and J lost 9, with 15 bases in between. Germline lookup yields CDR1 KGHDR and CDR2 SFDVKD.

This chain connects TRBV10-1 to TRBJ2-1, with D perhaps being TRBD1 or TRBD2 (5 bases each). Germline CDR1 WNHNN, CDR2 SYGVQD (reference sequence). The CDR3 has 13 amino acids. V lost 11 bases to trimming and J lost 3 bases, with 14 bases between them. The CDR3 here is CACTRGFYNEQFF. For the CDR3, the DNA is TGCGCCTGTACTAGGGGTTTCTACAATGAGCAGTTCTTC.

The chain uses TRBV29-1 and TRBJ2-4; D is ambiguous. CDR3 length: 13 residues. Germline-derived CDR1 and CDR2 are SQVTM and ANQGSEA. Trimming pared 6 bases from V and 1 base from J, leaving 10 bases between. The CDR3 loop is CSVGFMAKNIQYF. DNA of the CDR3: TGCAGCGTCGGGTTTATGGCCAAAAACATTCAGTACTTC.

The chain is built from TRBV24-1 and TRBJ2-1; 7 bases map to TRBD1. The V segment lost 5 bases and the J segment 8 bases; nucleotides outside the gene matches: 11. The V gene's germline CDR1 is KGHDR and CDR2 SFDVKD. This CDR3 comprises 15 residues. CDR3 DNA sequence: TGTGCCACCAGTGGGGCCGGGACAGCCGTCGATGAGCAGTTCTTC. It translates to CATSGAGTAVDEQFF.

As to this clone: This CDR3 is also generated by other DNA sequences in the sample. This chain links TRBV12-3 or TRBV12-4 with TRBJ1-2; maybe TRBD1 (6 bases). The CDR3 loop spans 13 amino acids. V lost 5 bases, J lost 2 bases, and 9 bases lay in between. The CDR3 here is CASSLRGNYGYTF. The CDR3 DNA reads TGTGCCAGCAGTCTCAGGGGAAACTATGGCTACACCTTC.

V gene TRBV24-1 combines with J gene TRBJ2-1, with TRBD1 matching 10 bases. Germline CDR1 KGHDR, CDR2 SFDVKD. The length of the CDR3 is 17 residues. J lost 6 bases, V lost 4 bases, and 11 bases had no gene match. In DNA, the CDR3 is TGTGCCACCAGTGACCACGGTGGACAGGGGGACGGCAATGAGCAGTTCTTC. Protein product: CATSDHGGQGDGNEQFF.

On this clone: Other nucleotide sequences in the sample specify the same CDR3. The rearrangement uses TRBV30 and TRBJ1-5; D is ambiguous. The CDR3 runs 14 residues. Trimming took off 0 bases at V and 0 bases at J, with 6 bases between the two ends. Germline CDR1 reads GTSNPN; CDR2 reads SVGIG (reference sequence). The CDR3 spells CAWSVLDSNQPQHF. The CDR3 nucleotides read TGTGCCTGGAGTGTCCTGGATAGCAATCAGCCCCAGCATTTT.

The J gene is TRBJ2-2, the V gene TRBV10-3, with a tentative D call TRBD1 (6 bases). Per germline, CDR1 ENHRY and CDR2 SYGVKD. The CDR3 extends over 14 amino acids. Trimming took off 10 bases at V and 2 bases at J, with 14 bases between the two ends. The CDR3 region has the DNA TGTGCCACCCACTGGGGGCTCAACACCGGGGAGCTGTTTTTT. Translated, it gives CATHWGLNTGELFF.

The chain couples TRBV27 to TRBJ1-1; D gene ambiguous. Between the trimmed V and J ends, which lost 5 bases and 1 base, there was a span of 11 bases. This CDR3 region has 14 residues. The germline CDR1 and CDR2 sequences are MNHEY and SMNVEV (reference sequence). CDR3 DNA sequence: TGTGCCAGCAGTCCCCTGTGGCCGAACACTGAAGCTTTCTTT. Translated: CASSPLWPNTEAFF.

This chain links TRBV5-1 with TRBJ2-2; 8 nucleotides line up with TRBD1. This CDR3 spans 16 amino acids. The ends lost 2 bases at V and 6 bases at J; junction bases unmatched: 9. Germline CDR1 reads SGHRS; CDR2 reads YFSETQ. In DNA, the CDR3 is TGCGCCAGCAGCTTTCGCGGACAGGGATATGCCGGGGAGCTGTTTTTT. Translation: CASSFRGQGYAGELFF.

The J gene is TRBJ2-2, the V gene TRBV19; 7 bases are shared with TRBD2. J gave up 5 bases and V 1 base, and 4 bases lay outside the gene matches. The germline gives CDR1 LNHDA, CDR2 SQIVND (reference sequence). The CDR3 length is 15 residues. The chain's CDR3 is CASSIGPGGTGELFF. The CDR3 DNA is TGTGCCAGTAGTATAGGCCCCGGGGGGACCGGGGAGCTGTTTTTT.

The genes are TRBV3-1 (or the pseudogene TRBV3-2) and TRBJ2-2; D remains ambiguous. V lost 1 base to trimming and J lost 2 bases, with 11 bases between them. The CDR3 extends over 16 amino acids. Germline V CDR1 and CDR2: LGHDT, YNNKEL (reference sequence). The DNA for the CDR3 is TGTGCCAGCAGCCAAGCAAGAACAGCCAACACCGGGGAGCTGTTTTTT. Its protein product is CASSQARTANTGELFF.

This chain joins TRBV6-5 and TRBJ2-7; D may be TRBD2 (6 bases). V shed 0 bases and J shed 0 bases, with 9 bases lying between them. CDR1 MNHEY and CDR2 SVGAGI come from the germline V gene. The CDR3 totals 15 residues. CDR3 in DNA: TGTGCCAGCAGTTACTCGGCGGGACCCTCCTACGAGCAGTACTTC. Its protein product is CASSYSAGPSYEQYF.

This chain uses TRBV4-2 with TRBJ1-4, with TRBD1 matching 8 bases. V lost 3 bases, J lost 6 bases, and 0 bases stayed unmatched. Germline CDR1 and CDR2: LGHNA and YNFKEQ. The CDR3 has 13 residues. The CDR3 sequence: CASSQDRDEKLFF. CDR3 DNA sequence: TGTGCCAGCAGCCAGGACAGGGATGAAAAACTGTTTTTT.

This clone was found once. CDR3 loop: CASSAAENTEAFF. Written as DNA, the CDR3 is TGTGCCAGCAGTGCAGCAGAGAACACTGAAGCTTTCTTT. The V gene is TRBV6-4, the J gene TRBJ1-1; D not certain. The CDR3 totals 13 residues. V lost 4 bases to trimming and J lost 1 base, with 7 bases between them. Germline V gene sequence: CDR1 MRHNA, CDR2 SNTAGT.

The chain carries TRBV24-1 and TRBJ1-1, with D unclear. From germline, CDR1 is KGHDR and CDR2 SFDVKD. Trimming took off 3 bases at V and 3 bases at J, with 7 bases between the two ends. CDR3 size: 13 residues. CDR3 in amino acids: CATSDMGDTEAFF. The CDR3 DNA is TGTGCCACCAGTGATATGGGCGACACTGAAGCTTTCTTT.

This clone appeared a single time. V is TRBV5-1 and J is TRBJ1-2; 7 positions agree with TRBD1. V shed 2 bases and J 2 bases; nucleotides not matched to a gene: 6. Germline V gene sequence: CDR1 SGHRS, CDR2 YFSETQ. The length of the CDR3 is 15 residues. Here the CDR3 reads CASSLLGQPNYGYTF. DNA of the CDR3: TGCGCCAGCAGCTTACTGGGACAGCCGAACTATGGCTACACCTTC.

This chain links TRBV15 with TRBJ2-7, with 13 bases identical to TRBD2. V shed 3 bases and J 2 bases; nucleotides not matched to a gene: 4. The CDR3 is 16 amino acids. The germline V gene encodes CDR1 LNHNV and CDR2 YYDKDF (reference sequence). CDR3 sequence: CATSRTSGGTTYEQYF. In DNA, the CDR3 is TGTGCCACCAGCAGGACTAGCGGGGGGACTACCTACGAGCAGTACTTC.

The chain has TRBV4-3 and TRBJ2-3, with 11 bases fitting TRBD2. Unmatched junction bases numbered 3, after V lost 3 bases and J lost 1 base. The germline V gene encodes CDR1 LGHNA and CDR2 YSLEER. CDR3 size: 16 residues. The CDR3 coding sequence is TGCGCCAGCAGCCATCTACTAGCGGGGGGCACAGATACGCAGTATTTT. This gives the protein CASSHLLAGGTDTQYF.

The V gene is TRBV6-2 or TRBV6-3, the J gene TRBJ2-7, with no clear D. Germline V gives CDR1 MNHEY, CDR2 SVGEGT. The CDR3 runs 12 residues. The V gene lost 6 bases and the J gene lost 3 bases, with 9 bases spanning the gap. The DNA for the CDR3 is TGTGCCAGCAGCGTTTCAGGCTACGAGCAGTACTTC. This translates into CASSVSGYEQYF.

The chain uses TRBV5-4 and TRBJ2-1; 7 positions match TRBD2. V lost 4 bases, J lost 0 bases, and 4 bases stayed unmatched. This CDR3 is built from 15 residues. In germline, CDR1 is SGHNT, CDR2 YYREEE (reference sequence). For the CDR3, the DNA is TGTGCCAGCAGCATGGGGGGGAACTCCTACAATGAGCAGTTCTTC. This codes for CASSMGGNSYNEQFF. The full variable domain, in which reference TRBV5-4 and TRBJ2-1 provide the parts outside the CDR3, is ETGVTQSPTHLIKTRGQQVTLRCSSQSGHNTVSWYQQALGQGPQFIFQYYREEENGRGNFPPRFSGLQFPNYSSELNVNALELDDSALYLCASSMGGNSYNEQFFGPGTRLTVL.

In nucleotides, the CDR3 is TGTGCCAGCAGCTTATCGGCCTATGGCTACACCTTC. It is translated as CASSLSAYGYTF. V gene TRBV13 combines with J gene TRBJ1-2; D not certain. Germline assignment: CDR1 PRHDT and CDR2 FYEKMQ (reference sequence). V was cut by 2 bases and J by 4 bases, with 5 bases left in between. This CDR3 has 12 amino acids.

The rearrangement uses TRBV5-6 and TRBJ1-6; D is ambiguous. The CDR3 extends over 16 amino acids. Trimming pared 3 bases from V and 2 bases from J, leaving 12 bases between. The V gene's germline CDR1 is SGHDT and CDR2 YYEEEE. The CDR3 DNA is TGTGCCAGCAGCTCGCCGGCCAGCACCTATAATTCACCCCTCCACTTT. Protein sequence: CASSSPASTYNSPLHF. Drawing the rest from reference TRBV5-6 and TRBJ1-6, the complete variable domain is DAGVTQSPTHLIKTRGQQVTLRCSPKSGHDTVSWYQQALGQGPQFIFQYYEEEERQRGNFPDRFSGHQFPNYSSELNVNALLLGDSALYLCASSSPASTYNSPLHFGNGTRLTVT.

V usage is TRBV12-5 and J usage is TRBJ1-1, with D uncertain. Germline loops: CDR1 LGHNT, CDR2 FRNRAP. The V end lost 0 bases, the J end lost 0 bases, and 5 bases lay between the germline ends. CDR3 length: 14 amino acids. The CDR3 region is CASGLVPLNTEAFF. CDR3 bases: TGTGCTAGTGGTTTGGTACCCCTGAACACTGAAGCTTTCTTT.